There are a few counts of the clone carrying this T cell receptor (beta chain). This sample is drawn from a study of blood T cell repertoires in COVID-19. Turning to the study itself: The samples span acute and convalescent COVID-19 from the United States, Italy and Spain. T cells, B-cell-depleted T cells, or PBMCs supplied cDNA or gDNA.

Original methodology: Using reference gene primer amplification, nucleated cell counts were estimated. TCRdb's copy holds only in-frame clones and misses some; the assay was immunoSEQ multiplex PCR. V and J calls and clone size are given by that table; D and trimming were obtained from the DNA. Of about 250,000 clones in the sample, around 85% were seen once. V was cut by 6 bases and J by 0 bases, with 8 bases left in between. The CDR3 sequence is 14 residues long. From germline, CDR1 is LNHDA and CDR2 SQIVND (reference sequence). This clonotype was sampled from a man older than 75 with acute or convalescent COVID-19. The genes are TRBV19 and TRBJ1-4; no clear D gene. The source material was peripheral blood. The CDR3: CASRRDSTNEKLFF. The CDR3 nucleotides read TGTGCCAGTAGGAGGGATTCAACTAATGAAAAACTGTTTTTT. Looking up the rest from reference TRBV19 and TRBJ1-4 gives the full variable domain: DGGITQSPKYLFRKEGQNVTLSCEQNLNHDAMYWYRQDPGQGLRLIYYSQIVNDFQKGDIAEGYSVSREKKESFPLTVTSAQKNPTAFYLCASRRDSTNEKLFFGSGTQLSVL.